The entry that follows covers one T cell receptor beta chain sequence. Its antigen remains unidentified. Per-nucleotide qualities are absent, and no much larger clonotype sits a single base away. Sequencing was carried out with an Illumina HiSeq 1500. Through fastp at Q25 and MiXCR, TCRdb rebuilt clones from the public reads, retaining in-frame beta chains. Rows merge per CDR3 protein into single entries with the most common DNA and genes. For this sample there are 100,000 to 150,000 distinct CDR3 sequences; more than 25% appear just once. About 54% of the sample lies in the top ten. The data belong to a study of T cell repertoires in cytomegalovirus infection (dated by TCRdb to 2018 to 2020). In the study overall: Peptide stimulations targeted recently identified HLA-C-restricted CMV epitopes, whose presentation resists viral immunomodulation, together with well-studied HLA-B-restricted epitopes. Because public TCR beta signatures pointed to carriage of CMV infection together with the matching HLA type, the HLA type of each donor mattered for the analysis. The study at large found these results: Cumulative frequency of public TCR beta family members discriminated carriers of CMV infection plus the relevant HLA type in this cohort and an independent approximately 370-donor cohort. In the ex vivo response, HLA-C-restricted CMV-specific TCR beta clonotypes were dominant, and in two of eight donors the single most frequent clonotype came from this HLA-C-restricted group.

Interpreted using the paper, the treatment or condition label stands for: in vitro stimulation with specific CMV peptide epitopes to enrich CMV-specific T cells. The junction shows trimming of 6 bases on V and 0 bases on J, plus 10 bases between the germline ends. The CDR3 goes from the cysteine to the phenylalanine over 14 residues. Left in the record is the CDR3 DNA by itself, 42 bases read in frame from the first base. CDR1 MDHEN and CDR2 SYDVKM are derived from the germline V gene. The sequence was collected from a human donor in good health (CMV status not recorded). Some clones in this sample may be carry-over from other donors' samples. This sequence uses TRBV28 and TRBJ2-3, with the D gene not clear enough to name. The specimen was CD8+ T cells from cultured PBMCs, collected from culture after CMV antigen stimulation. The bases read TGTGCCAGCAGCTCCGACCTTAGCACAGATACGCAGTATTTT. Translated, this gives CASSSDLSTDTQYF.